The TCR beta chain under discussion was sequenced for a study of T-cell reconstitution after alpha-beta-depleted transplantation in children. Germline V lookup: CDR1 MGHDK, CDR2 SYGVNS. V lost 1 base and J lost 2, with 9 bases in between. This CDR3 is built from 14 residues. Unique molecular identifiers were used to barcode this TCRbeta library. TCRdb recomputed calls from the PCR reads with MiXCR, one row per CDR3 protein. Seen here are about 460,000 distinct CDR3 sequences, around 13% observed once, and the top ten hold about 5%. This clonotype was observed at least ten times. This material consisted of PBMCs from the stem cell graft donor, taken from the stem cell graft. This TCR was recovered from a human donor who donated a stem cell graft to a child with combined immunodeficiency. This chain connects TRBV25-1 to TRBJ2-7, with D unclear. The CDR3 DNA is TGTGCCAGCAGTGAATCGGACGGACCCTACGAGCAGTACTTC. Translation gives CASSESDGPYEQYF.